These 16 T cell receptor beta chains originate from one sample sequenced in a study of blood T cell repertoires in COVID-19. Only in-frame clones appear in the TCRdb table, and some are missing; sequencing was by immunoSEQ multiplex PCR. The table shows roughly 76,000 clones, with around 88% occurring only once. The material sequenced was peripheral blood. These receptors originate from a man between 65 and 79 years old with active or convalescent COVID-19.

This chain uses TRBV7-9 with TRBJ1-4; tentative D call: TRBD1 (5 bases). The V gene's germline CDR1 is SEHNR and CDR2 FQNEAQ (reference sequence). Trimming removed 6 bases from V and 0 bases from J, with 14 bases in between. This CDR3 region has 16 residues. This CDR3 is CASSPTPTATNEKLFF. CDR3 in DNA: TGTGCCAGCAGTCCGACCCCGACAGCAACTAATGAAAAACTGTTTTTT.

V and J are TRBV28 and TRBJ1-1; 8 bases line up with TRBD1. The ends lost 8 bases at V and 11 bases at J; junction bases unmatched: 10. CDR1 is MDHEN and CDR2 is SYDVKM in the germline V gene. CDR3 length: 12 amino acids. The CDR3 sequence: CASCLQDRAAFF. The CDR3 DNA sequence: TGTGCCAGCTGCCTCCAGGACAGGGCGGCTTTCTTT.

This chain links TRBV5-1 with TRBJ2-2; the D gene is possibly TRBD1 (5 bases). CDR1 and CDR2 (germline): SGHRS, YFSETQ. Between the trimmed V and J ends, which lost 4 bases and 5 bases, there was a span of 18 bases. The CDR3 is 16 residues long. CDR3 in amino acids: CASSEGQTSWTGELFF. The CDR3 DNA follows: TGCGCCAGCAGCGAAGGACAAACCTCATGGACCGGGGAGCTGTTTTTT. The full variable domain, its missing parts supplied by reference TRBV5-1 and TRBJ2-2, is KAGVTQTPRYLIKTRGQQVTLSCSPISGHRSVSWYQQTPGQGLQFLFEYFSETQRNKGNFPGRFSGRQFSNSRSEMNVSTLELGDSALYLCASSEGQTSWTGELFFGEGSRLTVL.

V is TRBV6-4 and J is TRBJ2-1; tentative D call: TRBD2 (6 bases). The V gene's germline CDR1 is MRHNA and CDR2 SNTAGT. CDR3 length: 15 residues. The germline V and J ends were trimmed by 5 bases and 0 bases, with 11 bases remaining between them. As DNA, the CDR3 is TGTGCCAGCAGTCCTAGCGAGAGCTCCTACAATGAGCAGTTCTTC. The encoded protein is CASSPSESSYNEQFF.

The V gene is TRBV5-1, the J gene TRBJ2-7; TRBD1 matches at 8 bases. Germline trimming cut 1 base from V and 4 bases from J; bases unmatched to any gene: 7. The CDR3 contains 15 residues. Germline values: CDR1 SGHRS, CDR2 YFSETQ. The CDR3 DNA is TGCGCCAGCAGCTTGTTCGGCGGGACAGGTTACGAGCAGTACTTC. It is translated as CASSLFGGTGYEQYF.

The chain carries TRBV18 and TRBJ1-1; maybe TRBD1 (5 bases). With 3 bases removed from V and 3 bases from J, the gap between germline ends came to 11 bases. Germline V lookup: CDR1 KGHSH, CDR2 LQKENI. This CDR3 contains 14 residues. This CDR3 reads CASSPTPGDTEAFF. DNA for the CDR3: TGTGCCAGCTCACCGACTCCGGGGGACACTGAAGCTTTCTTT.

This chain uses TRBV6-6 with TRBJ2-1; D is perhaps TRBD1 (6 bases). The CDR3 runs 12 residues. Trimming took off 4 bases at V and 5 bases at J, with 6 bases between the two ends. Per germline, CDR1 MNHNY and CDR2 SVGAGI (reference sequence). CDR3 in DNA: TGTGCCAGCAGTTCAGGGGACAATGAGCAGTTCTTC. Protein sequence: CASSSGDNEQFF.

This rearrangement joins TRBV7-9 to TRBJ2-1, with D hard to call. Trimming cost V 5 bases and J 6 bases, with 5 bases left between them. Germline CDR1 and CDR2: SEHNR and FQNEAQ (reference sequence). The CDR3 contains 11 residues. CDR3 nucleotides: TGTGCCAGCAGCCCATCCAATGAGCAGTTCTTC. Amino acid sequence: CASSPSNEQFF.

V usage is TRBV11-2 and J usage is TRBJ2-1, with a weak D call TRBD1 (6 bases). The CDR3 spans 17 residues. Germline CDR1 is SGHAT and CDR2 is FQNNGV. V was pared by 8 bases and J by 3 bases, with 23 bases between. The CDR3 here is CASAQTRGPWDYNEQFF. The CDR3 coding sequence is TGTGCCAGCGCACAAACCAGGGGTCCTTGGGACTACAATGAGCAGTTCTTC.

The rearrangement uses TRBV28 and TRBJ1-3; no clear D. There are 16 residues in the CDR3. The germline gives CDR1 MDHEN, CDR2 SYDVKM. V was clipped by 4 bases and J by 4 bases, with 17 bases between them. The CDR3 reads CASSSPTNSGGNTIYF. CDR3 nucleotide sequence: TGTGCCAGCAGTTCTCCGACCAATTCGGGAGGAAACACCATATATTTT. Drawing the rest from reference TRBV28 and TRBJ1-3, the complete variable domain is DVKVTQSSRYLVKRTGEKVFLECVQDMDHENMFWYRQDPGLGLRLIYFSYDVKMKEKGDIPEGYSVSREKKERFSLILESASTNQTSMYLCASSSPTNSGGNTIYFGEGSWLTVV.

The V gene is TRBV28, the J gene TRBJ1-6, with a tentative D call TRBD1 (5 bases). Per germline, CDR1 MDHEN and CDR2 SYDVKM. Trimming cost V 5 bases and J 5 bases, with 13 bases left between them. The CDR3 is 15 amino acids. CDR3 sequence: CASSPGGGDNSPLHF. The CDR3 coding sequence is TGTGCCAGCAGTCCCGGGGGTGGGGATAATTCACCCCTCCACTTT.

This clone was seen only once. This sequence joins TRBV23-1 and TRBJ2-7; TRBD1 aligns across 11 bases. TRBV23-1 is treated as an ORF (open reading frame) with a function not yet certain. This CDR3 contains 15 residues. J lost 5 bases, V lost 0 bases, and 3 bases had no gene match. DNA of the CDR3: TGCGCCAGCAGTCAATCGAGGACAGGGGGCCACGAGCAGTACTTC. As protein: CASSQSRTGGHEQYF.

This rearrangement joins TRBV11-1 to TRBJ1-1; maybe TRBD1 (5 bases). The CDR3 length is 13 residues. The V end lost 5 bases, the J end lost 1 base, and 8 bases lay between the germline ends. Germline V CDR1 and CDR2: SGHAT, FQDESV (reference sequence). The CDR3 DNA reads TGTGCCAGCAGCCTAGACAGGAACACTGAAGCTTTCTTT. Protein: CASSLDRNTEAFF.

The rearrangement joins TRBV2 to TRBJ1-5; possible D gene TRBD1, 5 bases. V lost 6 bases to trimming and J lost 2 bases, with 17 bases between them. The CDR3 is made up of 16 amino acids. In germline, CDR1 is SNHLY, CDR2 FYNNEI. CDR3 nucleotide sequence: TGTGCCAGCAGGAGGGGAGGTAGTGAGGGCAATCAGCCCCAGCATTTT. Its protein product is CASRRGGSEGNQPQHF.

The chain is built from TRBV19 and TRBJ1-1; 11 bases are shared with TRBD1. J was trimmed by 6 bases and V by 4 bases; bases with no gene match: 4. Germline V gene sequence: CDR1 LNHDA, CDR2 SQIVND (reference sequence). CDR3 length equals 14 residues. The CDR3 DNA reads TGTGCCAGTAGTAAGGACAGGGGGCACGCTGAAGCTTTCTTT. Its translation: CASSKDRGHAEAFF.

This clone was detected once. In DNA, the CDR3 is TGTGCCAGCAGCTTAGCGAGGGCTAGCGGGCTTTTCCACAATGAGCAGTTCTTC. Protein sequence: CASSLARASGLFHNEQFF. The gene calls are TRBV7-9 and TRBJ2-1; TRBD2 matches at 8 bases. The CDR3 is made up of 18 amino acids. After removal of 0 bases from V and 5 bases from J, the junction contained 12 bases not matched to a gene. From germline, CDR1 is SEHNR and CDR2 FQNEAQ (reference sequence). Full variable domain (outside the CDR3, taken from reference TRBV7-9 and TRBJ2-1): DTGVSQNPRHKITKRGQNVTFRCDPISEHNRLYWYRQTLGQGPEFLTYFQNEAQLEKSRLLSDRFSAERPKGSFSTLEIQRTEQGDSAMYLCASSLARASGLFHNEQFFGPGTRLTVL.